This T cell receptor beta chain was documented in a study of T cell responses to AZD1222 COVID-19 vaccine. Produced via immunoSEQ multiplex PCR; TCRdb's table is partial and in-frame only. The table lists roughly 150,000 clones, more than 85% of them singletons, with about 1.5% in the top ten. The CDR3 has 14 amino acids. V lost 5 bases, J lost 1 base, and 8 bases lay in between. Germline V gene data show CDR1 as SGHVS and CDR2 as FNYEAQ. Study results and caveats: Clonal diversity may have been underestimated, and the donors were mostly white British, with more females than males. The study found Spike-specific TCR breadth and depth rose after two AZD1222 doses. Spike-wide coverage was observed for vaccine-associated CD4 TCRs, with dominant responses at 160-218 and 743-854.

For this clone: Antigen unknown.

Sequencing was performed on peripheral blood, taken on day 0 of AZD1222 vaccination. The chain combines TRBV7-6 with TRBJ2-2, with TRBD1 as a possible D gene (5 bases). The clonotype comes from an adult in good health. In DNA form, the CDR3 reads TGTGCCAGCAGCAACAGGCTGAACACCGGGGAGCTGTTTTTT. This encodes CASSNRLNTGELFF.